Presented here are 26 T cell receptor beta chains from one specimen sequenced in a study of T cell responses to AZD1222 COVID-19 vaccine. TCRdb keeps only in-frame clones here, not all; method: immunoSEQ multiplex PCR. Of roughly 92,000 clones detected, about 90% appear once; the ten largest clones hold over 7.5%. This material consisted of peripheral blood, taken on day 0 of AZD1222 vaccination. All receptors come from an adult in good health.

This chain joins TRBV6-5 and TRBJ2-2; perhaps TRBD1 as D (5 bases). Per the germline V gene, CDR1 is MNHEY and CDR2 is SVGAGI. This CDR3 region has 15 residues. V was cut by 7 bases and J by 0 bases, with 12 bases left in between. CDR3 protein: CASIWTPANTGELFF. In DNA, the CDR3 is TGTGCCAGCATTTGGACACCCGCGAACACCGGGGAGCTGTTTTTT.

Only one count was recorded for this clone. The same CDR3 arises from other DNA sequences in this sample as well. V and J are TRBV3-1 (or the pseudogene TRBV3-2) and TRBJ2-7, with D hard to call. V was trimmed by 0 bases and J by 3 bases, leaving 12 bases between them. This CDR3 region has 15 residues. In germline, CDR1 is LGHDT, CDR2 YNNKEL (reference sequence). The CDR3: CASSQDLVRYYEQYF. DNA of the CDR3: TGTGCCAGCAGCCAAGATCTCGTCAGATACTACGAGCAGTACTTC.

The chain has TRBV19 and TRBJ1-1; a possible D gene is TRBD1 (5 bases). Trimming took off 3 bases at V and 5 bases at J, with 16 bases between the two ends. Germline CDR1 LNHDA, CDR2 SQIVND (reference sequence). This CDR3 comprises 15 residues. The CDR3 bases are TGTGCCAGTAGTATGGTGGTGTTGGGGGAGACTGAAGCTTTCTTT. Residues: CASSMVVLGETEAFF. Combining the CDR3 with reference TRBV19 and TRBJ1-1 gives the whole variable domain DGGITQSPKYLFRKEGQNVTLSCEQNLNHDAMYWYRQDPGQGLRLIYYSQIVNDFQKGDIAEGYSVSREKKESFPLTVTSAQKNPTAFYLCASSMVVLGETEAFFGQGTRLTVV.

This chain connects TRBV12-3 or TRBV12-4 to TRBJ1-2, with unresolved D. V lost 5 bases and J 3 bases, leaving 4 bases between the germline ends. This CDR3 comprises 11 residues. The DNA of the CDR3 is TGTGCCAGCAGTGCCTACTATGGCTACACCTTC. Translated, it gives CASSAYYGYTF.

This clone occurred a few times. The rearrangement uses TRBV6-2 or TRBV6-3 and TRBJ1-3; no clear D gene. Looked up from germline, CDR1 is MNHEY and CDR2 is SVGEGT. The CDR3 length is 15 residues. Trimming stripped 0 bases from V and 1 base from J, with 7 bases between. The CDR3 loop reads CASSYSSGSGNTIYF. The CDR3 nucleotides read TGTGCCAGCAGTTACTCTTCCGGTTCTGGAAACACCATATATTTT.

This clone was seen just once. The chain recombines TRBV2 with TRBJ2-1, with TRBD2 as a possible D gene (5 bases). The length of the CDR3 is 17 residues. V gave up 3 bases and J gave up 8 bases, with 23 bases separating them. Germline CDR1 is SNHLY and CDR2 is FYNNEI. The CDR3 loop is CASSEAGTGGPWDEQFF. For the CDR3, the DNA is TGTGCCAGCAGTGAGGCTGGAACTGGCGGGCCCTGGGATGAGCAGTTCTTC.

The CDR3 here is CASSSTPLDRHGYTF. CDR3 nucleotide sequence: TGTGCCAGCAGCTCAACCCCCTTGGACAGGCATGGCTACACCTTC. J is TRBJ1-2 and V is TRBV9; TRBD1 matches 7 bases. The germline V gene has CDR1 SGDLS and CDR2 YYNGEE. V shed 4 bases, J shed 6 bases, and the junction held 12 bases outside the gene matches. This CDR3 spans 15 amino acids. Complete variable domain (other parts from reference TRBV9 and TRBJ1-2): DSGVTQTPKHLITATGQRVTLRCSPRSGDLSVYWYQQSLDQGLQFLIQYYNGEERAKGNILERFSAQQFPDLHSELNLSSLELGDSALYFCASSSTPLDRHGYTFGSGTRLTVV.

The rearrangement uses TRBV4-1 and TRBJ1-5, with 9 nucleotides matching TRBD1. The junction had 12 bases not matched to a gene; V was cut back by 3 bases and J by 0 bases. CDR3 length: 19 amino acids. Germline V gives CDR1 MGHRA, CDR2 YSYEKL. CDR3 sequence: CASSHEPGQGMDSNQPQHF. The CDR3 nucleotides read TGCGCCAGCAGCCATGAACCGGGACAGGGAATGGATAGCAATCAGCCCCAGCATTTT.

The chain combines TRBV5-4 with TRBJ2-2; TRBD1 matches 8 bases. The CDR3 sequence is 16 residues long. Germline lookup yields CDR1 SGHNT and CDR2 YYREEE (reference sequence). The V segment lost 4 bases and the J segment 5 bases; nucleotides outside the gene matches: 10. The CDR3 spells CASSNPGQALTGELFF. The CDR3 DNA follows: TGTGCCAGCAGCAACCCGGGACAGGCCCTAACCGGGGAGCTGTTTTTT.

CDR3 DNA sequence: TGTGCCAGCATTAACGGACAGGGGAACACTGAAGCTTTCTTT. Its protein product is CASINGQGNTEAFF. This chain links TRBV6-5 with TRBJ1-1; 8 bases line up with TRBD1. The CDR3 has 14 amino acids. CDR1 is MNHEY, CDR2 SVGAGI, per germline. V shed 7 bases and J 1 base; nucleotides not matched to a gene: 5.

The rearrangement links TRBV9 to TRBJ1-5; D unclear. The CDR3 spans 15 residues. Trimming cost V 4 bases and J 1 base, with 12 bases left between them. Germline V gene sequence: CDR1 SGDLS, CDR2 YYNGEE. CDR3: CASSSTAGSNQPQHF. CDR3 DNA sequence: TGTGCCAGCAGCTCTACGGCGGGAAGCAATCAGCCCCAGCATTTT.

The chain links TRBV27 to TRBJ1-4; the match to TRBD1 covers 9 bases. After removal of 5 bases from V and 5 bases from J, the junction contained 6 bases not matched to a gene. This CDR3 has 15 amino acids. Per germline, CDR1 MNHEY and CDR2 SMNVEV (reference sequence). The CDR3 sequence: CASSVMTGGNEKLFF. The DNA for the CDR3 is TGTGCCAGCAGTGTAATGACAGGGGGGAATGAAAAACTGTTTTTT. The whole variable domain, filled in from reference TRBV27 and TRBJ1-4, reads EAQVTQNPRYLITVTGKKLTVTCSQNMNHEYMSWYRQDPGLGLRQIYYSMNVEVTDKGDVPEGYKVSRKEKRNFPLILESPSPNQTSLYFCASSVMTGGNEKLFFGSGTQLSVL.

CDR3 residues: CASSLEPTNEKLFF. CDR3 DNA sequence: TGTGCCAGCAGCCTCGAGCCAACTAATGAAAAACTGTTTTTT. The chain employs TRBV7-9 and TRBJ1-4; no reliable D call. This CDR3 is built from 14 residues. Germline assignment: CDR1 SEHNR and CDR2 FQNEAQ (reference sequence). V was pared by 5 bases and J by 0 bases, with 7 bases between.

This chain connects TRBV20-1 to TRBJ2-6; TRBD2 is a possible D gene (6 bases). Germline V lookup: CDR1 DFQATT, CDR2 SNEGSKA (reference sequence). Trimming took off 3 bases at V and 4 bases at J, with 16 bases between the two ends. The CDR3 covers 16 residues. The CDR3 DNA follows: TGCAGTGCTAGTGGGAGGCCCGGGAGAGGGGCCAACGTCCTGACTTTC. Translating it yields CSASGRPGRGANVLTF.

The J gene is TRBJ2-7, the V gene TRBV30; perhaps TRBD1 as D (5 bases). This CDR3 contains 12 residues. The germline V gene has CDR1 GTSNPN and CDR2 SVGIG (reference sequence). The V end was cut by 4 bases, the J end by 5 bases, with 12 bases between. CDR3 protein: CAWNQGADEQYF. CDR3 bases: TGTGCCTGGAATCAGGGCGCGGACGAGCAGTACTTC.

The V gene is TRBV5-4, the J gene TRBJ2-7; TRBD2 might be the D (6 bases). Germline values: CDR1 SGHNT, CDR2 YYREEE (reference sequence). Trimming removed 2 bases at V and 3 bases at J, with 12 bases between. The CDR3 runs 14 residues. The CDR3 region is CASSLLGGDYEQYF. CDR3 sequence (DNA): TGTGCCAGCAGCTTACTGGGGGGAGACTACGAGCAGTACTTC.

The V call is TRBV7-9, the J call TRBJ1-6; D unclear. The CDR3 loop spans 12 amino acids. Between the trimmed V and J ends, which lost 6 bases and 8 bases, there was a span of 8 bases. CDR1 is SEHNR and CDR2 is FQNEAQ in the germline V gene (reference sequence). The CDR3, as DNA: TGTGCCAGCAGACCACTGGATTCACCCCTCCACTTT. This translates into CASRPLDSPLHF.

This clone was observed a handful of times. This chain connects TRBV5-6 to TRBJ2-2; D possibly corresponds to TRBD1 (5 bases). The germline V gene has CDR1 SGHDT and CDR2 YYEEEE. Trimming pared 0 bases from V and 5 bases from J, leaving 8 bases between. This CDR3 comprises 14 residues. The CDR3 DNA is TGTGCCAGCAGCTTGGGACAGCAGACCGGGGAGCTGTTTTTT. Translation gives CASSLGQQTGELFF.

CDR3 nucleotides: TGTGCCAGCAGCTTATACGGACAGGGGGTAGGTGAGCAGTACTTC. Amino acid sequence: CASSLYGQGVGEQYF. The rearrangement joins TRBV7-8 to TRBJ2-7, with 10 bases identical to TRBD1. Germline V gives CDR1 SGHVS, CDR2 FQNEAQ. J gave up 7 bases and V 2 bases, and 8 bases lay outside the gene matches. This CDR3 region has 15 residues.

The chain carries TRBV14 and TRBJ2-7; D is unclear. V shed 4 bases and J shed 7 bases, with 20 bases lying between them. The CDR3 length is 15 residues. The germline gives CDR1 SGHDN, CDR2 FVKESK. The CDR3 loop is CASSPRTGPLREQYF. CDR3 coding DNA: TGTGCCAGCAGCCCCCGGACGGGTCCCCTACGGGAGCAGTACTTC. The full variable domain, with the rest looked up from reference TRBV14 and TRBJ2-7, is EAGVTQFPSHSVIEKGQTVTLRCDPISGHDNLYWYRRVMGKEIKFLLHFVKESKQDESGMPNNRFLAERTGGTYSTLKVQPAELEDSGVYFCASSPRTGPLREQYFGPGTRLTVT.

This chain's CDR3 is CASSGLTGELFF. CDR3 sequence (DNA): TGTGCCAGCAGCGGACTCACCGGGGAGCTGTTTTTT. The chain has TRBV6-4 and TRBJ2-2, with D possibly TRBD2 on 5 matching bases. CDR3 length equals 12 residues. Germline V gene sequence: CDR1 MRHNA, CDR2 SNTAGT. V dropped 6 bases and J dropped 4 bases, with 6 bases sitting between them.

The chain employs TRBV19 and TRBJ1-5; a possible D gene is TRBD1 (5 bases). With 5 bases removed from V and 6 bases from J, the gap between germline ends came to 17 bases. Looked up from germline, CDR1 is LNHDA and CDR2 is SQIVND (reference sequence). The length of the CDR3 is 15 residues. The CDR3 nucleotides read TGTGCCAGTAGTCGACCGGGGACGAAGCGTCAGCCCCAGCATTTT. This codes for CASSRPGTKRQPQHF.

This sequence joins TRBV6-5 and TRBJ1-2, with a weak D call TRBD1 (6 bases). The CDR3 totals 14 residues. The ends were cut back, 6 bases at V and 0 bases at J, with 11 bases in the middle. Germline loops: CDR1 MNHEY, CDR2 SVGAGI. This CDR3 is CASSVDSPNYGYTF. CDR3 coding DNA: TGTGCCAGCAGCGTGGACAGTCCTAACTATGGCTACACCTTC.

V is TRBV18 and J is TRBJ2-7; 8 bases align to TRBD1. The CDR3 is made up of 15 amino acids. Germline loops: CDR1 KGHSH, CDR2 LQKENI. V lost 4 bases, J lost 7 bases, and 12 bases stayed unmatched. The CDR3 DNA reads TGTGCCAGCTCACGCTTTCGGGACAGGATCTCTGAGCAGTACTTC. Translating it yields CASSRFRDRISEQYF.

V usage is TRBV3-1 (or the pseudogene TRBV3-2) and J usage is TRBJ1-6; D ambiguous. Germline V gives CDR1 LGHDT, CDR2 YNNKEL (reference sequence). With 1 base removed from V and 2 bases from J, the gap between germline ends came to 6 bases. The CDR3 totals 15 residues. The CDR3 protein is CASSQVLPYNSPLHF. The CDR3 region has the DNA TGTGCCAGCAGCCAAGTTTTACCCTATAATTCACCCCTCCACTTT.

The chain is built from TRBV5-1 and TRBJ2-1; D is tentatively TRBD1 or TRBD2 (6 bases each). V was pared by 2 bases and J by 4 bases, with 19 bases between. Germline CDR1 SGHRS, CDR2 YFSETQ. CDR3 length equals 17 residues. CDR3 nucleotides: TGCGCCAGCAGCTTAGGTGGGGGGCGGTCGGGTTACAATGAGCAGTTCTTC. It codes for CASSLGGGRSGYNEQFF.